Each of the 28 T cell receptor beta chains below was sequenced from the same sample in a study of immune evolution from preneoplasia to lung adenocarcinoma. The method was immunoSEQ multiplex PCR; TCRdb's version includes in-frame clones alone and lacks a portion of them. The repertoire includes a few thousand clones, roughly 72% of them detected once, and roughly 7.1% sits in the top ten. The sequencing sample was made of FFPE adjacent normal lung tissue. Receptors were obtained from a person between 55 and 80 years old with lung adenocarcinoma.

The V call is TRBV5-1, the J call TRBJ2-2; TRBD2 agrees at 7 bases. Germline V gives CDR1 SGHRS, CDR2 YFSETQ. This CDR3 spans 14 amino acids. The ends lost 0 bases at V and 7 bases at J; junction bases unmatched: 3. As DNA, the CDR3 is TGCGCCAGCAGCTTGGCCGGGGGGTACGGGGAGCTGTTTTTT. As protein: CASSLAGGYGELFF.

The sample holds a few counts of this clone. The V gene is TRBV25-1, the J gene TRBJ2-1; D is unresolved. Germline V lookup: CDR1 MGHDK, CDR2 SYGVNS. CDR3 length: 12 amino acids. V was clipped by 6 bases and J by 2 bases, with 5 bases between them. The DNA of the CDR3 is TGTGCCAGCAGCCAGACCTACAATGAGCAGTTCTTC. The encoded protein is CASSQTYNEQFF.

The chain employs TRBV11-2 and TRBJ2-4; the D gene is possibly TRBD1 (5 bases). CDR1 SGHAT and CDR2 FQNNGV come from the germline V gene. The length of the CDR3 is 15 residues. The V gene lost 1 base and the J gene lost 8 bases, with 15 bases spanning the gap. The DNA of the CDR3 is TGTGCCAGCAGCTTAGGCCAGGGCGAGGTTCACATTCAGTACTTC. Protein sequence: CASSLGQGEVHIQYF.

J is TRBJ2-1 and V is TRBV7-3; weak D call: TRBD2 (5 bases). Trimming removed 2 bases at V and 5 bases at J, with 13 bases between. Germline-derived CDR1 and CDR2 are SGHTA and FQGTGA. This CDR3 is built from 15 residues. The CDR3 DNA follows: TGTGCCAGCAGCTTAGCGGGTATGCCGAACAATGAGCAGTTCTTC. Amino acids: CASSLAGMPNNEQFF.

The chain combines TRBV6-5 with TRBJ1-1, with 11 bases identical to TRBD1. CDR1 and CDR2 (germline): MNHEY, SVGAGI. V dropped 2 bases and J dropped 5; count of bases not matched to a gene: 1. There are 14 residues in the CDR3. The DNA of the CDR3 is TGTGCCAGCAGTTACGGGACAGGGGGGACTGAAGCTTTCTTT. It codes for CASSYGTGGTEAFF.

A few counts support this clone. The chain uses TRBV6-5 and TRBJ1-1; 7 bases are shared with TRBD1. V lost 5 bases and J lost 8; bases outside the gene matches: 8. Per germline, CDR1 MNHEY and CDR2 SVGAGI. This CDR3 is built from 13 residues. CDR3: CASSPIQGLEAFF. The CDR3 nucleotides are TGTGCCAGCAGTCCAATACAGGGGCTAGAAGCTTTCTTT.

The chain employs TRBV14 and TRBJ1-5; TRBD1 might be the D (6 bases). Germline CDR1 is SGHDN and CDR2 is FVKESK. This CDR3 has 17 amino acids. The germline V and J ends were trimmed by 1 base and 0 bases, with 13 bases remaining between them. The CDR3 sequence: CASSQGPGGGSNQPQHF. Here the CDR3 DNA reads TGTGCCAGCAGCCAAGGTCCCGGGGGCGGTAGCAATCAGCCCCAGCATTTT. Together with reference TRBV14 and TRBJ1-5, the CDR3 gives the full variable domain: EAGVTQFPSHSVIEKGQTVTLRCDPISGHDNLYWYRRVMGKEIKFLLHFVKESKQDESGMPNNRFLAERTGGTYSTLKVQPAELEDSGVYFCASSQGPGGGSNQPQHFGDGTRLSIL.

The J gene is TRBJ2-3, the V gene TRBV6-1; D is perhaps TRBD1 (8 bases). The CDR3 covers 13 residues. The V end was cut by 6 bases, the J end by 9 bases, with 16 bases between. Looked up from germline, CDR1 is MNHNS and CDR2 is SASEGT. The CDR3, as DNA: TGTGCCAGCAGGACTACAGGGGGAGGGACGCAGTATTTT. Translated, it gives CASRTTGGGTQYF.

The chain is built from TRBV2 and TRBJ2-5, with a weak D call TRBD1 (5 bases). The CDR3 totals 15 residues. V was trimmed by 6 bases and J by 9 bases, leaving 23 bases between them. Germline assignment: CDR1 SNHLY and CDR2 FYNNEI. The CDR3 sequence: CASSDPTSTVRAQYF. Here the CDR3 DNA reads TGTGCCAGCAGCGACCCAACCTCGACAGTCCGGGCCCAGTACTTC. The variable domain in full, with the rest retrieved from reference TRBV2 and TRBJ2-5, is EPEVTQTPSHQVTQMGQEVILRCVPISNHLYFYWYRQILGQKVEFLVSFYNNEISEKSEIFDDQFSVERPDGSNFTLKIRSTKLEDSAMYFCASSDPTSTVRAQYFGPGTRLLVL.

The CDR3 region is CATSRASGTTTGELFF. The CDR3 DNA reads as TGTGCCACCAGCAGAGCCTCCGGGACGACTACCGGGGAGCTGTTTTTT. The rearrangement joins TRBV15 to TRBJ2-2, with D possibly called TRBD1 or TRBD2 (5 bases each). The length of the CDR3 is 16 residues. The V gene lost 1 base and the J gene lost 5 bases, with 14 bases spanning the gap. Germline CDR1 is LNHNV and CDR2 is YYDKDF (reference sequence).

The chain joins TRBV5-1 to TRBJ2-1, with D perhaps TRBD1 (5 bases). This CDR3 region has 13 residues. Germline loops: CDR1 SGHRS, CDR2 YFSETQ. Trimming left V 4 bases short and J 6 bases short, with 11 bases between. CDR3 sequence: CASSEDNFNEQFF. In nucleotides, the CDR3 is TGCGCCAGCAGCGAGGACAATTTCAATGAGCAGTTCTTC.

The chain uses TRBV6-6 and TRBJ1-1, with 9 positions matching TRBD1. The junction had 4 bases not matched to a gene; V was cut back by 0 bases and J by 5 bases. CDR3 length: 15 residues. Germline V gives CDR1 MNHNY, CDR2 SVGAGI (reference sequence). As DNA, the CDR3 is TGTGCCAGCAGTTACTCCGGGACAGGGTGGACTGAAGCTTTCTTT. This translates into CASSYSGTGWTEAFF.

V and J are TRBV27 and TRBJ1-2; unclear D gene. The CDR3 consists of 12 residues. Trimming took off 6 bases at V and 5 bases at J, with 10 bases between the two ends. CDR1 is MNHEY and CDR2 is SMNVEV in the germline V gene (reference sequence). The CDR3 DNA reads TGTGCCAGCAGGGCGGGCGAATATGGCTACACCTTC. Its protein product is CASRAGEYGYTF.

The chain has TRBV7-2 and TRBJ2-7; the D is unclear. CDR3 length: 15 residues. Germline lookup yields CDR1 SGHTA and CDR2 FQGNSA. Trimming took off 3 bases at V and 6 bases at J, with 18 bases between the two ends. CDR3 sequence (DNA): TGTGCCAGCAGCTTTGGGGTACCCTTTCGCGGCGAGCAGTACTTC. Residues: CASSFGVPFRGEQYF.

V is TRBV28 and J is TRBJ2-5; 8 bases fit TRBD2. This CDR3 is built from 17 residues. Germline loops: CDR1 MDHEN, CDR2 SYDVKM. After removal of 3 bases from V and 5 bases from J, the junction contained 14 bases not matched to a gene. CDR3 loop: CASSFSAGGGLGETQYF. CDR3 DNA: TGTGCCAGCAGTTTTTCGGCGGGGGGCGGTTTGGGCGAGACCCAGTACTTC.

This chain links TRBV4-2 with TRBJ2-7; tentative D call: TRBD2 (6 bases). The V end lost 3 bases, the J end lost 2 bases, and 11 bases lay between the germline ends. Germline V gives CDR1 LGHNA, CDR2 YNFKEQ. The CDR3 sequence is 14 residues long. The CDR3 region has the DNA TGTGCCAGCAGCCATGGGTCGGGGGCCTACGAGCAGTACTTC. Its protein product is CASSHGSGAYEQYF.

This clone is a singleton in its sample. The chain couples TRBV2 to TRBJ1-1; no clear D gene. Per germline, CDR1 SNHLY and CDR2 FYNNEI. This CDR3 has 14 amino acids. V was cut by 4 bases and J by 3 bases, with 12 bases left in between. This CDR3 is CASSVRPGDTEAFF. The CDR3 DNA is TGTGCCAGCAGTGTTCGTCCCGGGGACACTGAAGCTTTCTTT.

The genes are TRBV11-3 and TRBJ2-3; TRBD1 is a possible D gene (6 bases). Germline CDR1 is SGHNT and CDR2 is YENEEA. The V gene lost 4 bases and the J gene lost 5 bases, with 13 bases spanning the gap. There are 14 residues in the CDR3. CDR3 sequence: CASSSQTGLDTQYF. In nucleotides, the CDR3 is TGTGCCAGCAGCTCTCAGACAGGATTAGATACGCAGTATTTT.

The J gene is TRBJ1-1, the V gene TRBV10-2; D gene uncertain. The germline gives CDR1 WSHSY, CDR2 SAAADI. The V end lost 7 bases, the J end lost 0 bases, and 12 bases lay between the germline ends. CDR3 size: 14 residues. This chain's CDR3 is CASTRYGMNTEAFF. The CDR3 DNA follows: TGCGCCAGCACTCGTTATGGGATGAACACTGAAGCTTTCTTT.

The chain employs TRBV5-8 and TRBJ1-1; D not resolved. Trimming took off 5 bases at V and 1 base at J, with 9 bases between the two ends. The CDR3 runs 13 residues. Germline CDR1 reads SGHTS; CDR2 reads YDEGEE. DNA of the CDR3: TGTGCCAGCAGTTTACACCCGAACACTGAAGCTTTCTTT. It translates to CASSLHPNTEAFF.

V gene TRBV30 combines with J gene TRBJ2-2, with a possible D match to TRBD2 (5 bases). V was shortened by 0 bases and J by 0 bases, with 11 bases between the two germline ends. The CDR3 consists of 16 residues. CDR1 and CDR2 from the germline V gene are GTSNPN and SVGIG (reference sequence). The CDR3 loop is CAWSVDYPTNTGELFF. In DNA form, the CDR3 reads TGTGCCTGGAGTGTAGACTACCCAACGAACACCGGGGAGCTGTTTTTT.

The genes are TRBV11-2 and TRBJ2-1; TRBD2 aligns across 9 bases. CDR3 length: 15 residues. V trimming: 8 bases; J trimming: 7 bases; junction bases outside the gene matches: 12. Germline V gene sequence: CDR1 SGHAT, CDR2 FQNNGV. The CDR3 DNA reads TGTGCCAGCTTACCCCAGCGGGGGGTGGGGAATGAGCAGTTCTTC. Protein: CASLPQRGVGNEQFF.

The chain is built from TRBV28 and TRBJ2-3; TRBD2 matches at 12 bases. Germline values: CDR1 MDHEN, CDR2 SYDVKM. V gave up 6 bases and J gave up 2 bases; unmatched junction bases: 6. The length of the CDR3 is 16 residues. The CDR3 loop is CASSLGLAGITDTQYF. The CDR3 DNA is TGTGCCAGCAGCCTTGGACTAGCGGGAATCACAGATACGCAGTATTTT.

This chain joins TRBV4-1 and TRBJ2-4; 8 bases are a match to TRBD1. Germline values: CDR1 MGHRA, CDR2 YSYEKL. The CDR3 contains 18 residues. V lost 4 bases to trimming and J lost 0 bases; unmatched junction nucleotides: 11. The chain's CDR3 is CASSPTMGQAGAKNIQYF. CDR3 sequence (DNA): TGCGCCAGCAGCCCTACAATGGGACAGGCGGGAGCCAAAAACATTCAGTACTTC.

The chain carries TRBV11-2 and TRBJ1-1; D is ambiguous. V was pared by 4 bases and J by 1 base, with 16 bases between. CDR1 and CDR2 (germline): SGHAT, FQNNGV. This CDR3 contains 16 residues. The CDR3 nucleotides are TGTGCCAGCAGCTCCTACCCGCCGCGATCGAACACTGAAGCTTTCTTT. Protein product: CASSSYPPRSNTEAFF.

In its sample, this clone was seen a few times. The V call is TRBV28, the J call TRBJ2-1; 10 nucleotides line up with TRBD1. V gave up 6 bases and J gave up 10 bases; unmatched junction bases: 15. The CDR3 loop spans 16 amino acids. CDR1 is MDHEN and CDR2 is SYDVKM in the germline V gene. CDR3 in amino acids: CASRVSPGQGIQEQFF. The DNA for the CDR3 is TGTGCCAGCAGAGTCTCGCCGGGACAGGGGATCCAGGAGCAGTTCTTC.

By share, this clone counts as large. The J gene is TRBJ2-1, the V gene TRBV6-5, with D possibly TRBD2 on 7 matching bases. Germline loops: CDR1 MNHEY, CDR2 SVGAGI. V was pared by 0 bases and J by 7 bases, with 13 bases between. The CDR3 has 15 residues. The DNA for the CDR3 is TGTGCCAGCAGTTACTCCCGTCGGGGGGCGAATGAGCAGTTCTTC. Protein: CASSYSRRGANEQFF.

V usage is TRBV5-1 and J usage is TRBJ1-2, with a weak D call TRBD1 (5 bases). The CDR3 loop spans 15 amino acids. Germline V gene data show CDR1 as SGHRS and CDR2 as YFSETQ. Between the trimmed V and J ends, which lost 0 bases and 0 bases, there was a span of 9 bases. The CDR3 DNA sequence: TGCGCCAGCAGCTTGGAGGGCAGGGCTAACTATGGCTACACCTTC. Translation: CASSLEGRANYGYTF.